These 9 T cell receptor beta chains share one sample of origin, sequenced in a study of shared clonotypes between healthy human individuals. Assay used: immunoSEQ multiplex PCR; TCRdb lists only in-frame clones, some missing. The sample lists over a million clones, approximately 80% occurring once. Sequencing was carried out using memory CD4+ T cells from PBMCs. Subset reported: CD45RA-negative fraction. Receptors were obtained from a man aged 18 to 35 in good health. Some clones in this sample may be carry-over from other donors' samples.

The chain employs TRBV27 and TRBJ1-2; a weak D match, TRBD1 (5 bases). With 3 bases removed from V and 4 bases from J, the gap between germline ends came to 9 bases. This CDR3 region has 13 residues. Germline assignment: CDR1 MNHEY and CDR2 SMNVEV (reference sequence). The CDR3 region has the DNA TGTGCCAGCAGTTTTCGGGACGGCTATGGCTACACCTTC. Amino acid sequence: CASSFRDGYGYTF.

The chain has TRBV7-9 and TRBJ2-2; D is ambiguous. The ends were cut back, 0 bases at V and 4 bases at J, with 6 bases in the middle. CDR3 length: 14 residues. The germline V gene encodes CDR1 SEHNR and CDR2 FQNEAQ (reference sequence). This chain's CDR3 is CASSLAVVTGELFF. CDR3 in DNA: TGTGCCAGCAGCTTAGCCGTGGTCACCGGGGAGCTGTTTTTT.

V gene TRBV5-1 combines with J gene TRBJ2-3; D possibly corresponds to TRBD1 (5 bases). CDR1 and CDR2 (germline): SGHRS, YFSETQ. The length of the CDR3 is 16 residues. The V end was cut by 1 base, the J end by 2 bases, with 14 bases between. The CDR3 is CASSLFDSPATDTQYF. CDR3 DNA sequence: TGCGCCAGCAGCTTGTTCGACAGTCCAGCCACAGATACGCAGTATTTT.

This chain connects TRBV5-6 to TRBJ1-1; TRBD1 matches 11 bases. The V and J ends lost 0 bases and 6 bases, in that order; junction bases with no gene match: 7. From germline, CDR1 is SGHDT and CDR2 YYEEEE. The CDR3 runs 16 residues. The CDR3 sequence is CASSLAPDRGLAEAFF. In nucleotides, the CDR3 is TGTGCCAGCAGCTTGGCGCCGGACAGGGGGCTTGCTGAAGCTTTCTTT. Using reference TRBV5-6 and TRBJ1-1 for the parts outside the CDR3, the full variable domain is DAGVTQSPTHLIKTRGQQVTLRCSPKSGHDTVSWYQQALGQGPQFIFQYYEEEERQRGNFPDRFSGHQFPNYSSELNVNALLLGDSALYLCASSLAPDRGLAEAFFGQGTRLTVV.

The J gene is TRBJ1-5, the V gene TRBV28; D is unclear. V was cut by 6 bases and J by 4 bases, with 7 bases left in between. The CDR3 covers 12 residues. Per the germline V gene, CDR1 is MDHEN and CDR2 is SYDVKM. The CDR3 DNA reads as TGTGCCAGCAGATTAGCTAATCAGCCCCAGCATTTT. This encodes CASRLANQPQHF. Complete variable domain (other parts from reference TRBV28 and TRBJ1-5): DVKVTQSSRYLVKRTGEKVFLECVQDMDHENMFWYRQDPGLGLRLIYFSYDVKMKEKGDIPEGYSVSREKKERFSLILESASTNQTSMYLCASRLANQPQHFGDGTRLSIL.

The chain carries TRBV6-5 and TRBJ1-2; 9 bases map to TRBD1. CDR3 length equals 15 residues. Per germline, CDR1 MNHEY and CDR2 SVGAGI. The trim removed 5 bases at V and 2 bases at J, leaving 6 bases unmatched. The CDR3 here is CASSQYRGRNYGYTF. In DNA, the CDR3 is TGTGCCAGCAGTCAATACAGGGGGCGAAACTATGGCTACACCTTC.

The CDR3 DNA reads TGTGCCAGCAGCTTATTTTTCTCCGCGGGAGAGGAAGAGACCCAGTACTTC. It specifies CASSLFFSAGEEETQYF. This sequence joins TRBV11-1 and TRBJ2-5; TRBD2 matches at 7 bases. Per germline, CDR1 SGHAT and CDR2 FQDESV (reference sequence). V shed 2 bases and J 3 bases; nucleotides not matched to a gene: 12. The CDR3 totals 17 residues.

The chain links TRBV4-2 to TRBJ2-1; 7 bases fit TRBD2. Germline loops: CDR1 LGHNA, CDR2 YNFKEQ. Trimming took 3 bases from V and 7 from J; bases not matched to a gene: 15. This CDR3 spans 17 amino acids. This CDR3 is CASSQSRAGFPPNEQFF. Written as DNA, the CDR3 is TGTGCCAGCAGCCAGAGCCGAGCGGGGTTCCCCCCGAATGAGCAGTTCTTC.

This clone was counted at least ten times. This specimen includes other DNA sequences encoding the same CDR3. The chain employs TRBV27 and TRBJ2-5; the match to TRBD1 covers 9 bases. The germline gives CDR1 MNHEY, CDR2 SMNVEV (reference sequence). With 8 bases clipped from V and 2 bases from J, the junction kept 6 bases outside the gene matches. CDR3 length: 14 residues. CDR3 nucleotide sequence: TGTGCCAGCTGGCCCGGGACAGGGCAAGAGACCCAGTACTTC. Amino acid sequence: CASWPGTGQETQYF.